The following is a T cell receptor (beta chain) sequence with its context. Its specific antigen is unknown. No base quality values were provided; no much bigger clone lies one nucleotide off. This entry is derived from a study of cytomegalovirus exposure and HLA in healthy donors (dated 2017 in TCRdb). Study-level background: According to an earlier analysis of several hundred of the donors, about 170 million T cells yielded roughly 100 million unique TCR beta sequences and 250 to 350 Gb of sequence data. An early release that covered about 600 HLA-typed donors contained about 300 gigabases of sequencing data and approximately 85 million unique TCR sequences. The genetic ancestry cluster associated with self-reported Caucasian donors included over 65% of the roughly 410 genotyped donors. The study aimed to test whether cataloging public T cell receptors could reveal signatures of past pathogen exposure. Using immunosequencing, the study profiled T cell repertoires from approximately 700 subjects and related those repertoires to cytomegalovirus serostatus. A separate validation cohort of some 130 different subjects was used in addition to the roughly 640-subject first cohort. To predict cytomegalovirus infection status, the study combined high-throughput TCR immunosequencing, statistical association of individual TCRs with disease status, and machine learning. To study patterns of TCR occurrence, a later analysis re-analyzed previously published TCR beta repertoires from 550 to 800 donors and added high-resolution HLA genotyping. Rather than using new phenotypic data, the later analysis identified candidate immune exposures from TCR beta sequences and from how often those sequences occurred across donors. To decide whether each TCR beta V gene segment behaved as functional or pseudogenic, an earlier analysis of some 570 of the donors relied on high-throughput TCR beta sequencing. Alongside the repertoire data, information on donor age, sex, ethnicity and CMV serostatus was compiled. A later genetic analysis took genome-wide SNP genotypes for about 55% of the 666 donors and used that subset as a discovery cohort. All discovery cohort repertoires had been generated using a single sequencing platform. HLA typing covered class I and class II loci at four-digit resolution. The number of typed donors differed by locus: roughly 629-640 for A, B, C, DRB1 and DQB1; 500 to 550 for DQA1; 600 to 610 for DPA1; and some 450 for DPB1. Four to six DR-DQ haplotypes were handled as single units for association and clustering, since linkage in the cohort was strong. On average, roughly 200,000 unique TCR beta nucleotide sequences were sequenced per donor among fewer than 500 genotyped donors of the cohort, with about 17% of those sequences being non-productive. Broad study findings and their caveats: Several of the top co-occurrence clusters appeared to be linked to parvovirus B19, influenza, CMV and Epstein-Barr virus, according to a later analysis. At a false discovery rate of 0.05, a later analysis linked about 17,000 TCR beta sequences to specific HLA alleles. A group of highly shared sequence variants was considered likely to be a technical artifact of the sequencing pipeline. A further reported finding was that TCR beta sequences accurately predicted the HLA-A and HLA-B alleles for most subjects in the first cohort. V-gene and J-gene trimming of TCR beta chains was associated with a missense DCLRE1C variant in a later genetic analysis, and the association was replicated in an independent cohort. It was suggested by the authors that the approach could potentially be generalized to other disease states and immunological phenotypes. This cohort had only TCR beta chains sequenced, and the lack of alpha or paired-chain data limited which features could be detected. Most TCR sequences were seen in very few donors, while some public TCRs were found in many individuals. When HLA alleles, especially DR and DQ, strongly co-occurred, attributing TCR associations to individual alleles was difficult. Roughly uniform sequencing depth across donors was assumed in presence/absence analyses, although this assumption may not hold. Broadly in line with IMGT annotations, most TCR beta V segments showed up in productive rearrangements about 87% or about 30% of the time in an earlier analysis of approximately 600 of the donors. In a later analysis, HLA-associated TCR beta chains were found to be more clonally expanded and to have lower generation probabilities than equally common non-associated chains. For the cohort, immune exposure information was limited to CMV serostatus. Because HLA typing was missing for some donors at each locus, association tests included only the typed subset. The 87-base-pair reads could not distinguish some IMGT-functional V segments, including TRBV6-2 and TRBV6-3, so those segments were excluded. The study gave a list of under 200 TCR beta chains associated with cytomegalovirus. A later genetic analysis reported fewer N-insertions in productive TCRs among donors in an Asian-associated ancestry cluster than the approximately 670-donor mean. In vitro tests confirmed that three of the cytomegalovirus-associated TCR beta chains recognize cytomegalovirus antigens. According to a later analysis, TCR association rates differed among HLA loci, with DRB1 alleles showing the most associated TCRs and HLA-C alleles showing the fewest. Linkage disequilibrium might explain the correlated functional status among segregating V segments, but an unknown experimental factor could not be ruled out. A later analysis found that most CMV-associated TCR beta chains appeared HLA-restricted, with HLA associations seemingly driven largely by CMV exposure. About 15 rarely observed V segments, including chromosome 9 orphons, were excluded from the earlier analysis of about 610 of the donors because counts were too low. Cytomegalovirus status was reported to be diagnosed by the classifier with high specificity and sensitivity in both the original and validation cohorts.

From a lookup of the germline V gene, CDR1 and CDR2 are SGHRS and YFSETQ. After removal of 4 bases from V and 3 bases from J, the junction retains 6 bases not matched to a gene. Including cysteine and phenylalanine, the CDR3 has 15 amino acids. Only CDR3 DNA remains: 45 bases, in frame from the first base. The method was the immunoSEQ multiplex PCR assay. A mixture of 60 forward primers for TCR Vbeta segments and 13 reverse primers for TCR Jbeta segments was used in the multiplex PCR. Amplification of the CDR3 region of rearranged TCR beta genes was performed with a multiplex PCR assay on genomic DNA. Amplified TCR beta libraries were sequenced as 87-base-pair reads on the Illumina HiSeq System. For the original study's pipeline: A later analysis counted some 74 million unique TCR beta chains across the 690 or so repertoires, and some 11 million of these chains were shared by at least two donors. Raw reads were error-corrected and collapsed into unique sequences with a nearest-neighbor algorithm that merged closely related sequences to remove PCR and sequencing errors. V, D and J gene segments were assigned by aligning CDR3 sequences to IMGT reference sequences. For a sequence to be retained, at least a six-nucleotide match to both a V gene segment and a J gene segment was required. Rearrangements were classified as productive when the CDR3 lacked stop codons and remained in frame with V and J, and all other rearrangements were classified as non-productive. CDR3 was defined by IMGT convention, running from the second conserved V-encoded cysteine to the conserved J-encoded phenylalanine. In an earlier analysis of 500 to 650 of the donors, sequences lacking an unambiguous match to a single V gene segment were excluded. In an earlier analysis of 587 of the donors, V segments were called functional above 56.7% productive rearrangements and were called segregating when the between-donor standard deviation exceeded 5%. A statistical classification framework was built to diagnose cytomegalovirus status from the catalog of TCR beta chain sequences. In a later analysis, V and J genes were assigned by comparing TCR nucleotide sequences against IMGT/GENE-DB human TR gene sequences. The TCRdist pipeline was used in a later analysis to assign CDR3 sequences and most-parsimonious VDJ recombination scenarios. In a later analysis, each TCR beta chain was defined by its CDR3 amino acid sequence together with its V-gene family, and reads without a unique V-gene family were excluded. To address suspected cross-contamination and a sequencing artifact, a later analysis removed some 620 highly shared, low-generation-probability nucleotide sequences. For each public chain, a later analysis derived a clonal expansion index from normalized ranks of inferred template counts within each repertoire. In a later analysis, generation probabilities were computed with a VDJ recombination model fitted to out-of-frame rearrangements, and the resulting probabilities were checked against IGoR. In a later analysis, hypergeometric tests were used to score TCR-TCR, TCR-HLA and TCR-CMV co-occurrence, with a repertoire-size bias correction applied to TCR pairs. To estimate false discovery rates, a later analysis permuted the HLA or CMV assignments 20 times. In a later analysis, co-occurring TCRs were grouped with DBSCAN, and TCRdist sequence similarity was added when clustering was performed within HLA-allele-positive subsets. Repertoires with fewer than 30,000 or more than 120,000 public chains, plus five repertoires with anomalous nucleotide sharing, were excluded from co-occurrence clustering. TCRdb retrieved this table from immuneACCESS and kept in-frame rearrangements only. Not all clones are present; in checked studies, unresolved V genes account for under half, and no reason is known for the remainder. From that table come the V and J calls and clone size; the DNA was used to work out D and trimming. The sample yields around 150,000 clones; 55% to 70% were counted once. The ten largest account for around 7.1% of the sample.

In total, over 600 healthy bone marrow donors made up the cohort. At the time of sampling, all cohort members were nominally healthy, though unrecorded immune exposures were likely present. The donor was CMV seropositive and was included in the group of 290 or so seropositive cohort members. Each donor provided a peripheral blood sample, and peripheral blood mononuclear cells were used for TCR beta sequencing. Genomic DNA was extracted from the blood cell samples with the Qiagen DNeasy Blood Extraction Kit. The chain is assembled from TRBV5-1 and TRBJ2-1; a stretch of 8 junction bases matches TRBD2. The sample consisted of PBMCs. This clonotype was sampled from a woman aged 55-75 years in good health and CMV-seropositive. Here is the DNA: TGCGCCAGCAGCCTTACTAGCGGCTTCTACAATGAGCAGTTCTTC. It translates as CASSLTSGFYNEQFF.